This T cell receptor (beta chain) was found in a study of blood T cell repertoires in COVID-19. Original analysis: How many nucleated cells were present was estimated from reference gene primer amplification. The assay was immunoSEQ multiplex PCR, and TCRdb's table has in-frame clones only and misses some. V and J calls and clone size are given by that table; D and trimming were obtained from the DNA. The table records some 150,000 clones, approximately 86% of them present only once. The CDR3 extends over 14 amino acids. V shed 1 base and J shed 1 base, with 8 bases lying between them. CDR1 SGHAT and CDR2 FQNNGV come from the germline V gene.

The V and J genes are TRBV11-2 and TRBJ2-7; possible D gene TRBD1, 5 bases. Sequenced material: peripheral blood. This TCR derives from a middle-aged woman with active or convalescent COVID-19. CDR3 sequence reads: CASSLGQNSYEQYF. DNA of the CDR3: TGTGCCAGCAGCTTAGGACAGAATTCCTACGAGCAGTACTTC.